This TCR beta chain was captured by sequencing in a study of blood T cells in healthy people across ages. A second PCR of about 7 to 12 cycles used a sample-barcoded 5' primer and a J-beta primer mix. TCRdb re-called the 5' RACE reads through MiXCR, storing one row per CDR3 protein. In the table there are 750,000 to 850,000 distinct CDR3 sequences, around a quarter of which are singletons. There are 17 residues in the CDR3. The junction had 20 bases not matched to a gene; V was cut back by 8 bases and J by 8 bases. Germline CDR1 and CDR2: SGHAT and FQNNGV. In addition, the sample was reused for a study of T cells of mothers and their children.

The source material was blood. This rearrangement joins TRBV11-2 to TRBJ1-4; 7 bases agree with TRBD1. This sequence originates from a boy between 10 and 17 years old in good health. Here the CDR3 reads CASGTYLGGVIGEKLFF. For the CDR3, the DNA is TGTGCCAGCGGGACCTATTTAGGGGGCGTAATCGGGGAAAAACTGTTTTTT. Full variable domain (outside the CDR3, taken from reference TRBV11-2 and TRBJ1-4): EAGVAQSPRYKIIEKRQSVAFWCNPISGHATLYWYQQILGQGPKLLIQFQNNGVVDDSQLPKDRFSAERLKGVDSTLKIQPAKLEDSAVYLCASGTYLGGVIGEKLFFGSGTQLSVL.